One and the same sample provided the 2 T cell receptor beta chains below, sequenced in a study of T cells after yellow fever vaccination. TCRdb fed the 5' RACE reads into MiXCR, producing one record per CDR3 protein. The profile shows fewer than 450,000 distinct CDR3 sequences, 7% to 10% of them singletons. This specimen was PBMCs, taken 35 to 50 days after the first yellow fever vaccination. The receptors come from a man between 18 and 29 years old who received the YFV17D yellow fever vaccine.

The rearrangement links TRBV5-4 to TRBJ1-1; 11 bases align to TRBD1. Trimming removed 4 bases from V and 3 bases from J; junction bases left unmatched: 2. The CDR3 length is 14 residues. CDR1 and CDR2 from the germline V gene are SGHNT and YYREEE (reference sequence). CDR3 nucleotides: TGTGCCAGCAGCCGGGGACAGGGGGACACTGAAGCTTTCTTT. This translates into CASSRGQGDTEAFF.

This clonotype turned up a few times. The gene calls are TRBV7-2 and TRBJ1-1; the D is unclear. This CDR3 is 14 amino acids long. Per germline, CDR1 SGHTA and CDR2 FQGNSA. V lost 3 bases and J 2 bases, leaving 10 bases between the germline ends. CDR3 nucleotides: TGTGCCAGCAGCTTCCACGGGTCTAACACTGAAGCTTTCTTT. Translation gives CASSFHGSNTEAFF.